These T cell receptor beta chains were read from a single sample in a study of T cell responses to AZD1222 COVID-19 vaccine. The assay was immunoSEQ multiplex PCR, and TCRdb's table has in-frame clones only and misses some. Here the sample spans some 130,000 clones, approximately 85% being singletons. The sample in question was peripheral blood, obtained on day 0 of AZD1222 vaccination. The receptors come from an adult in good health. Both conserved end residues are trimmed from each CDR3. Clone size is stated in some rows and not others, as once, few, many or a class when expanded.

abundance: once; j_gene: TRBJ1-1; v_gene: TRBV3-1/TRBV3-2; CDR3aa: ASRSRDRENTEAF
abundance: -; j_gene: TRBJ2-1; v_gene: TRBV12-5; CDR3aa: ASEGELRGHEQF
abundance: once; j_gene: TRBJ2-3; v_gene: TRBV6-5; CDR3aa: ASSYSGLAFTDTQY
abundance: -; j_gene: TRBJ2-1; v_gene: TRBV6-4; CDR3aa: ASSDSSSGKQF
abundance: -; j_gene: TRBJ2-3; v_gene: TRBV4-1; CDR3aa: ASSQDGKDTQY
abundance: -; j_gene: TRBJ1-4; v_gene: TRBV6-5; CDR3aa: ACGDRKLF
abundance: -; j_gene: TRBJ2-7; v_gene: TRBV5-4; CDR3aa: ASSLRDINDEQY
abundance: -; j_gene: TRBJ1-6; v_gene: TRBV5-1; CDR3aa: ASSLEGQGREPLH
abundance: -; j_gene: TRBJ1-1; v_gene: TRBV25-1; CDR3aa: ASTQPGNTEAF
abundance: -; j_gene: TRBJ2-5; v_gene: TRBV4-1; CDR3aa: ASSQVGGSETQY